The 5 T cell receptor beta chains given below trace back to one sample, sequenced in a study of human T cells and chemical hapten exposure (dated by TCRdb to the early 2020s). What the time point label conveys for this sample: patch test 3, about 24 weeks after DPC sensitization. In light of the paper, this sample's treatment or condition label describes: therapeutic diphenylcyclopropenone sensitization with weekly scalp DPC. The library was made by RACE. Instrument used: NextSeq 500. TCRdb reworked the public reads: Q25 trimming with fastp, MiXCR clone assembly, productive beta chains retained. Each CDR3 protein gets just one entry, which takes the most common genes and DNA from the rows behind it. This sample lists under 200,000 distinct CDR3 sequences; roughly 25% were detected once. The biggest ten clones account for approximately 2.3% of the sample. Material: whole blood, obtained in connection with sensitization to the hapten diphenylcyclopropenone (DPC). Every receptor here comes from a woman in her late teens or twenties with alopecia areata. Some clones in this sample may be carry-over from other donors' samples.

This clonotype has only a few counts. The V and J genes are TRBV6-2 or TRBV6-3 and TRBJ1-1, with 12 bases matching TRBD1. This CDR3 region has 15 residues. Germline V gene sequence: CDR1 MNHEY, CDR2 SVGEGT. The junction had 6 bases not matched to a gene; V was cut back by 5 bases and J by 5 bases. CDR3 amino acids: CASSPGTGGGTEAFF. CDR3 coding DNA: TGTGCCAGCAGTCCCGGGACAGGGGGCGGTACTGAAGCTTTCTTT.

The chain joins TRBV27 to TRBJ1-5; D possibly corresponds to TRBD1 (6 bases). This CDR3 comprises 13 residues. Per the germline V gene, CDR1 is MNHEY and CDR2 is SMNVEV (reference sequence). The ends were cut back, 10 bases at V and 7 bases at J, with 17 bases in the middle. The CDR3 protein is CATRRGPGQPQHF. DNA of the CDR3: TGTGCCACGCGCCGGGGGCCGGGACAGCCCCAGCATTTT.

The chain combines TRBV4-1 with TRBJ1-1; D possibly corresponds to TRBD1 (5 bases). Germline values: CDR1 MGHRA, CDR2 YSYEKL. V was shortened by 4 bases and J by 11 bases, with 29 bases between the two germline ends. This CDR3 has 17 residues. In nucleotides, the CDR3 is TGCGCCAGCAGCCTACTCGGGGGACTCGAAACCCAACCGGTGGCTTTCTTT. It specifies CASSLLGGLETQPVAFF.

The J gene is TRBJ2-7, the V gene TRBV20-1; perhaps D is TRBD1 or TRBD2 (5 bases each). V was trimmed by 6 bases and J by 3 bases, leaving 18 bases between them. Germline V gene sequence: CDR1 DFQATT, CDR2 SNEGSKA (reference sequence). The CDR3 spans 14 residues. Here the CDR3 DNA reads TGCAGTGCCCCCCCGACCGGGACCCGCTACGAGCAGTACTTC. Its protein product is CSAPPTGTRYEQYF.

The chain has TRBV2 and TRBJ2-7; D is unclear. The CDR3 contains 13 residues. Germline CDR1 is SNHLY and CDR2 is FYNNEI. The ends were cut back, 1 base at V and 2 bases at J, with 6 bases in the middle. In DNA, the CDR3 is TGTGCCAGCAGTGAAGAGACACCCTACGAGCAGTACTTC. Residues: CASSEETPYEQYF.